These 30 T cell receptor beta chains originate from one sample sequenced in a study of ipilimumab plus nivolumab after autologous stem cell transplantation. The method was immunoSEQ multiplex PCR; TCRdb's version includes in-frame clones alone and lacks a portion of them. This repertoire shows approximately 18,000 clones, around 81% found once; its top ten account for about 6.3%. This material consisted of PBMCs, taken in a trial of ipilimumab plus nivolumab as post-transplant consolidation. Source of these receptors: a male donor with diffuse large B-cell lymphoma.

Here the CDR3 reads CASTNADTQYF. As DNA, the CDR3 is TGTGCCAGCACCAACGCAGATACGCAGTATTTT. The chain combines TRBV6-1 with TRBJ2-3; D gene uncertain. The CDR3 is 11 amino acids. Germline V CDR1 and CDR2: MNHNS, SASEGT. The ends were cut back, 7 bases at V and 4 bases at J, with 6 bases in the middle.

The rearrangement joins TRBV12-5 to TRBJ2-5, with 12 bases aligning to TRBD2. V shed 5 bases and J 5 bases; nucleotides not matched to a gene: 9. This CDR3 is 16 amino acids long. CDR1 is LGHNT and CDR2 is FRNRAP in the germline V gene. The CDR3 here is CASGTTLAGGLETQYF. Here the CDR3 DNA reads TGTGCTAGTGGTACCACCCTAGCGGGGGGGCTTGAGACCCAGTACTTC.

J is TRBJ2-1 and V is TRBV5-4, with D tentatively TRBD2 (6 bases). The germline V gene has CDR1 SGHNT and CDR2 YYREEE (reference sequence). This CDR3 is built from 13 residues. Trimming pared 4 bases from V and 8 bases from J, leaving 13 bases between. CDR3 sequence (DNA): TGTGCCAGCAGCCAAGCCGGGGAGGATGAGCAGTTCTTC. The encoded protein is CASSQAGEDEQFF. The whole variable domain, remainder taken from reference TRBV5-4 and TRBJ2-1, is ETGVTQSPTHLIKTRGQQVTLRCSSQSGHNTVSWYQQALGQGPQFIFQYYREEENGRGNFPPRFSGLQFPNYSSELNVNALELDDSALYLCASSQAGEDEQFFGPGTRLTVL.

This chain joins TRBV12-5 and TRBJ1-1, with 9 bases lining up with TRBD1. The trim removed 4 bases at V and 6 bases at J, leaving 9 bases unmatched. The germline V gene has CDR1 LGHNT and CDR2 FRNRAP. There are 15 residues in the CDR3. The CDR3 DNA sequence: TGTGCTAGTGGTTCAGACCGACAGGGGGACGCTGAAGCTTTCTTT. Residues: CASGSDRQGDAEAFF.

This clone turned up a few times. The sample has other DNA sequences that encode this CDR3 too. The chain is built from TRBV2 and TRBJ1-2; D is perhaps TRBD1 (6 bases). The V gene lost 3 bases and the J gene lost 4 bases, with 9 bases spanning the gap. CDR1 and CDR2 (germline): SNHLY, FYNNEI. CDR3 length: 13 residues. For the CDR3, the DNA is TGTGCCAGCAGTGAGGGGGGCGGCTATGGCTACACCTTC. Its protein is CASSEGGGYGYTF.

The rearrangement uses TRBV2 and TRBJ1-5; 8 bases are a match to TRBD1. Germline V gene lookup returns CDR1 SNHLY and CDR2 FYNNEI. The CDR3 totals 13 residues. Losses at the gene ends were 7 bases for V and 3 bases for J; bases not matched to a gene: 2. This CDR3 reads CASKGQVNQPQHF. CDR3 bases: TGTGCCAGCAAGGGACAGGTCAATCAGCCCCAGCATTTT.

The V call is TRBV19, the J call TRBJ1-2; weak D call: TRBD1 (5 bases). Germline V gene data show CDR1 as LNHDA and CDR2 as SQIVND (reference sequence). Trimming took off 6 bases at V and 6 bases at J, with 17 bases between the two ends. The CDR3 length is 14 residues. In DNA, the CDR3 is TGTGCCAGTAGAAGGGCTCCAGGGTACGATGGCTACACCTTC. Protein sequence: CASRRAPGYDGYTF.

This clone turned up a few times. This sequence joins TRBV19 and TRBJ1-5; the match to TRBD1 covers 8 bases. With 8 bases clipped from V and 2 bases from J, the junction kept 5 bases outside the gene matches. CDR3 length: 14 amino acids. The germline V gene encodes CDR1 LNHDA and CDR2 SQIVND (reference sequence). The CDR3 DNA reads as TGTGCCAGTGCTGTGGGACAGGGCAATCAGCCCCAGCATTTT. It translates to CASAVGQGNQPQHF. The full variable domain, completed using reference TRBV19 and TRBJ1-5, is DGGITQSPKYLFRKEGQNVTLSCEQNLNHDAMYWYRQDPGQGLRLIYYSQIVNDFQKGDIAEGYSVSREKKESFPLTVTSAQKNPTAFYLCASAVGQGNQPQHFGDGTRLSIL.

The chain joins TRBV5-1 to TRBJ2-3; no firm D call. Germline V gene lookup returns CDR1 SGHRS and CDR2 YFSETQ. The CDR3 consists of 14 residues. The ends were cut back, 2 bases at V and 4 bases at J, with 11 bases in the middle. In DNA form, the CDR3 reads TGCGCCAGCAGCTTCCGGGTACAACCAGATACGCAGTATTTT. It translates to CASSFRVQPDTQYF.

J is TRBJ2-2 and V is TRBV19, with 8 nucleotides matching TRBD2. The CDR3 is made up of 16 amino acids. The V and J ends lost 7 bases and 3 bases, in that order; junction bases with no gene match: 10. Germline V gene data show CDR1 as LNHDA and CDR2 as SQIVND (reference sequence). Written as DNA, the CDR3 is TGTGCCAGTACAGGGACGGGGGGGCAGTACACCGGGGAGCTGTTTTTT. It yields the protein CASTGTGGQYTGELFF.

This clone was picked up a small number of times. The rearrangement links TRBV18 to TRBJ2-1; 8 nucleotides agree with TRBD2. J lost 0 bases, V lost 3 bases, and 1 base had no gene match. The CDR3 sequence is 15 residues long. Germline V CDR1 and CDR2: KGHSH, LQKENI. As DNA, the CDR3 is TGTGCCAGCTCACCGAGCGGGGGCTCCTACAATGAGCAGTTCTTC. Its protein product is CASSPSGGSYNEQFF. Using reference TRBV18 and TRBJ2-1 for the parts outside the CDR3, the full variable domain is NAGVMQNPRHLVRRRGQEARLRCSPMKGHSHVYWYRQLPEEGLKFMVYLQKENIIDESGMPKERFSAEFPKEGPSILRIQQVVRGDSAAYFCASSPSGGSYNEQFFGPGTRLTVL.

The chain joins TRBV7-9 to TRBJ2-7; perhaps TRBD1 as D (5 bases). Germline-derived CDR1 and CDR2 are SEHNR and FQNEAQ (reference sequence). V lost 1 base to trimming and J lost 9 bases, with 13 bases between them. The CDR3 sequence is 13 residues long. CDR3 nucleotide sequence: TGTGCCAGCAGCTTAGTGGCAGGGCATGGGCAGTACTTC. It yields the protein CASSLVAGHGQYF.

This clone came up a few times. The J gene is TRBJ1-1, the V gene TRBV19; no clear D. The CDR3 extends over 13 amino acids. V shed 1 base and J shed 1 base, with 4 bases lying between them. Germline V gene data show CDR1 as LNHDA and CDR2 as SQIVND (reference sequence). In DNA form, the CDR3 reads TGTGCCAGTAGTATAGGGCCGAACACTGAAGCTTTCTTT. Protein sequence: CASSIGPNTEAFF.

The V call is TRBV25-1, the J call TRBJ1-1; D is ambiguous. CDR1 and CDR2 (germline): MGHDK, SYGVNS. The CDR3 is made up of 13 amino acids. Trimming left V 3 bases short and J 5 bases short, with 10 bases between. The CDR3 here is CASSEPEGTEAFF. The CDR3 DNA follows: TGTGCCAGCAGTGAGCCCGAAGGGACTGAAGCTTTCTTT.

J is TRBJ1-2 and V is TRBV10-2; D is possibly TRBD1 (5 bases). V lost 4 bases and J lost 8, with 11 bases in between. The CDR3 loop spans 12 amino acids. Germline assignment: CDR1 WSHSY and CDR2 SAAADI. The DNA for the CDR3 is TGCGCCAGCAGTGGTCAGGGATGGGGCTACACCTTC. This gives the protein CASSGQGWGYTF.

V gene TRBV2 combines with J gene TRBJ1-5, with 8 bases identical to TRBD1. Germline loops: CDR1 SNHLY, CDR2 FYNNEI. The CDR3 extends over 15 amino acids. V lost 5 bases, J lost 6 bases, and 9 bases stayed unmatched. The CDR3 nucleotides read TGTGCCAGCAGTCCGACAGGGGCCGTAATTCAGCCCCAGCATTTT. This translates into CASSPTGAVIQPQHF.

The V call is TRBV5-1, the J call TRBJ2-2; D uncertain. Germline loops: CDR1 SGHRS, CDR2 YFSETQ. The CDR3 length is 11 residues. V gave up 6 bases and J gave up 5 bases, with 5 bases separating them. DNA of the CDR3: TGCGCCAGCACAGAGACCGGGGAGCTGTTTTTT. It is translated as CASTETGELFF. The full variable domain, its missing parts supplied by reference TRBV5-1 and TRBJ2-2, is KAGVTQTPRYLIKTRGQQVTLSCSPISGHRSVSWYQQTPGQGLQFLFEYFSETQRNKGNFPGRFSGRQFSNSRSEMNVSTLELGDSALYLCASTETGELFFGEGSRLTVL.

CDR3 sequence reads: CASSMTVVKQPQHF. CDR3 coding DNA: TGTGCCAGCAGCATGACAGTGGTGAAACAGCCCCAGCATTTT. This sequence joins TRBV7-2 and TRBJ1-5; D perhaps matches TRBD1 (5 bases). Germline CDR1 and CDR2: SGHTA and FQGNSA. The ends were cut back, 5 bases at V and 7 bases at J, with 15 bases in the middle. This CDR3 contains 14 residues.

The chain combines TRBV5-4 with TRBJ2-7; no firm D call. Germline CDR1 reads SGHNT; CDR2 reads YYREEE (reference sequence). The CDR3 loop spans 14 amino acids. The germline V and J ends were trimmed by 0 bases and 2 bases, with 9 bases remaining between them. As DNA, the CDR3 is TGTGCCAGCAGCTTGGGTGGGGATACCTACGAGCAGTACTTC. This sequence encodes CASSLGGDTYEQYF.

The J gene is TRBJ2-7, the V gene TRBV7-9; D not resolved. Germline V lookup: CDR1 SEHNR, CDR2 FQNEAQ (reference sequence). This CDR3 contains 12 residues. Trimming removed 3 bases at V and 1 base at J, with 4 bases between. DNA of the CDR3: TGTGCCAGCAGCTTTCGATCCTACGAGCAGTACTTC. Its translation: CASSFRSYEQYF.

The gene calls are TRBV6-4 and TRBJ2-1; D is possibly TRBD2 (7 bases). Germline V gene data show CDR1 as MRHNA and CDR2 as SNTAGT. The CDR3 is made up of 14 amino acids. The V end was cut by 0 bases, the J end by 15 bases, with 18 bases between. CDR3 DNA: TGTGCCAGCAGTGACTCCTTAGGGGGGGCCCGACGGTTCTTC. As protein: CASSDSLGGARRFF.

The CDR3 DNA reads as TGTGCCAGCAGCTTGGACAGTGGGAGACCCCTCCACTTT. Translated: CASSLDSGRPLHF. The chain uses TRBV5-6 and TRBJ1-6; D not resolved. V lost 0 bases and J lost 12, with 10 bases in between. This CDR3 has 13 residues. In germline, CDR1 is SGHDT, CDR2 YYEEEE.

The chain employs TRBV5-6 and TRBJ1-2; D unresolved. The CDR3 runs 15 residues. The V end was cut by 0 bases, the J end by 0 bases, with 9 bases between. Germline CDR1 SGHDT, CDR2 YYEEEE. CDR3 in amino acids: CASSLGYFTNYGYTF. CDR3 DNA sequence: TGTGCCAGCAGCTTGGGGTACTTCACTAACTATGGCTACACCTTC. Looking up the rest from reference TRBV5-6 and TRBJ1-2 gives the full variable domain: DAGVTQSPTHLIKTRGQQVTLRCSPKSGHDTVSWYQQALGQGPQFIFQYYEEEERQRGNFPDRFSGHQFPNYSSELNVNALLLGDSALYLCASSLGYFTNYGYTFGSGTRLTVV.

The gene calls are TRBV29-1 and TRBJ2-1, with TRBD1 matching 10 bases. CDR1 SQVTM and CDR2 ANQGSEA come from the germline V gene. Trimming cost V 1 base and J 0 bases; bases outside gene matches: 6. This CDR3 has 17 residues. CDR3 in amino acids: CSVEVAGTGDSYNEQFF. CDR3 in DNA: TGCAGCGTTGAAGTCGCCGGGACAGGGGACTCCTACAATGAGCAGTTCTTC.

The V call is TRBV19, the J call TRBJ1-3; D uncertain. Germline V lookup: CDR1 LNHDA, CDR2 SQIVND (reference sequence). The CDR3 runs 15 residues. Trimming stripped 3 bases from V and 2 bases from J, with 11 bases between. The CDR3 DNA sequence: TGTGCCAGTAGTATCGGTGGGTTAGCTGGAAACACCATATATTTT. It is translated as CASSIGGLAGNTIYF.

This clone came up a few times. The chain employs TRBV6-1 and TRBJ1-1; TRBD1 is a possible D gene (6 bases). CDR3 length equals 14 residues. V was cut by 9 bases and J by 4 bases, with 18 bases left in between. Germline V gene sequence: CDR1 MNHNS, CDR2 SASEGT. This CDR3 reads CASTGTIGVTEAFF. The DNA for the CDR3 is TGTGCCAGTACCGGGACAATTGGGGTCACTGAAGCTTTCTTT.

The DNA of the CDR3 is TGTGCCAGCAGTTTAGAGGCTAGCGGGGGCCTTCCGTTCTTC. Protein: CASSLEASGGLPFF. The chain uses TRBV6-1 and TRBJ2-1, with 10 bases fitting TRBD2. CDR1 is MNHNS and CDR2 is SASEGT in the germline V gene. V was clipped by 5 bases and J by 15 bases; unmatched bases: 13. CDR3 length: 14 amino acids.

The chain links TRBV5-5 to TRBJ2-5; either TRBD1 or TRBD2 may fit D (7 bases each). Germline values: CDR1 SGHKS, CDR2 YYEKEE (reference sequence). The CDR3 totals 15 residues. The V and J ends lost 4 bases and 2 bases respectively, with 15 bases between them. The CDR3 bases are TGTGCCAGCAGCCAGGGGGGGGGCCGACAAGAGACCCAGTACTTC. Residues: CASSQGGGRQETQYF.

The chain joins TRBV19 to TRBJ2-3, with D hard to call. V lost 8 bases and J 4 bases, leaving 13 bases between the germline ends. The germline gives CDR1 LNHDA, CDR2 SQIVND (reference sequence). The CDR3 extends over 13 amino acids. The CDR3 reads CASGYGRADTQYF. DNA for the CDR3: TGTGCCAGTGGCTACGGGCGCGCAGATACGCAGTATTTT.

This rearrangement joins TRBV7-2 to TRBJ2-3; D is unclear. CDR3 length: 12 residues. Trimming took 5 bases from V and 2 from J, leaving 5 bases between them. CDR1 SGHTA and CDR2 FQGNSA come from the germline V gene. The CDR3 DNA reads TGTGCCAGCAGCCACTACACAGATACGCAGTATTTT. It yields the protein CASSHYTDTQYF.